These 3 T cell receptor beta chains came from one sample sequenced in a study of shared clonotypes between healthy human individuals. Sequencing used immunoSEQ multiplex PCR; TCRdb keeps in-frame clones, though not all of them. This table holds more than 900,000 clones, 75% to 85% found once. Material: memory CD4+ T cells from PBMCs. The subset was: CD45RA-negative fraction. Every receptor here comes from a young man in good health. Some clones in this sample may be carry-over from other donors' samples.

This clone was counted a few times. The chain has TRBV28 and TRBJ2-5; no clear D. The V end lost 4 bases, the J end lost 7 bases, and 7 bases lay between the germline ends. CDR3 length equals 11 residues. Germline CDR1 is MDHEN and CDR2 is SYDVKM. In nucleotides, the CDR3 is TGTGCCAGCAGTTCCGGTCTGACCCAGTACTTC. Amino acid sequence: CASSSGLTQYF. Complete variable domain (other parts from reference TRBV28 and TRBJ2-5): DVKVTQSSRYLVKRTGEKVFLECVQDMDHENMFWYRQDPGLGLRLIYFSYDVKMKEKGDIPEGYSVSREKKERFSLILESASTNQTSMYLCASSSGLTQYFGPGTRLLVL.

The chain uses TRBV7-8 and TRBJ2-5; unclear D gene. CDR3 length equals 15 residues. Germline lookup yields CDR1 SGHVS and CDR2 FQNEAQ. The germline V and J ends were trimmed by 1 base and 0 bases, with 9 bases remaining between them. The CDR3, as DNA: TGTGCCAGCAGCTTAGAGTACCGGTACCAAGAGACCCAGTACTTC. Translating gives CASSLEYRYQETQYF.

This clone was detected once. V gene TRBV7-9 combines with J gene TRBJ1-2; 9 bases line up with TRBD1. This CDR3 contains 13 residues. Trimming cost V 7 bases and J 7 bases; bases outside gene matches: 7. Germline CDR1 and CDR2: SEHNR and FQNEAQ (reference sequence). CDR3 sequence: CASNPTGGIGYTF. As DNA, the CDR3 is TGTGCCAGCAACCCGACAGGGGGTATTGGCTACACCTTC.